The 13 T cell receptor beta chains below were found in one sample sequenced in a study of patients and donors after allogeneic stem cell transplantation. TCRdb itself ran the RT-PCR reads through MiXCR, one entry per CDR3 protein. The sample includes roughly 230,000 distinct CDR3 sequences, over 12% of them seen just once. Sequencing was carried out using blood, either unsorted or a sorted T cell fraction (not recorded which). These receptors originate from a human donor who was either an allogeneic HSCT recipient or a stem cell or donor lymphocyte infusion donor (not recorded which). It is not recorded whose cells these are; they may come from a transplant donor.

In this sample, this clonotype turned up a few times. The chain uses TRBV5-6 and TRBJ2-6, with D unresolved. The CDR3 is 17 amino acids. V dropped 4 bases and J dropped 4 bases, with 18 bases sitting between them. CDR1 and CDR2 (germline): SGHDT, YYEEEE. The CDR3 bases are TGTGCCAGCAGCAGTCTTGTTCAGGCAAGGGGGGCCAACGTCCTGACTTTC. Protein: CASSSLVQARGANVLTF. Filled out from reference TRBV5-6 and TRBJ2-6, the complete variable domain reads DAGVTQSPTHLIKTRGQQVTLRCSPKSGHDTVSWYQQALGQGPQFIFQYYEEEERQRGNFPDRFSGHQFPNYSSELNVNALLLGDSALYLCASSSLVQARGANVLTFGAGSRLTVL.

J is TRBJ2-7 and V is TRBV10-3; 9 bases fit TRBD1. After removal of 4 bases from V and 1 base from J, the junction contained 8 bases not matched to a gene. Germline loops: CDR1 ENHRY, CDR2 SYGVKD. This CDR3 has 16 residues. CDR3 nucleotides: TGTGCCATCAGTGGGCCCGGACAGGGGTTATCCTACGAGCAGTACTTC. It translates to CAISGPGQGLSYEQYF.

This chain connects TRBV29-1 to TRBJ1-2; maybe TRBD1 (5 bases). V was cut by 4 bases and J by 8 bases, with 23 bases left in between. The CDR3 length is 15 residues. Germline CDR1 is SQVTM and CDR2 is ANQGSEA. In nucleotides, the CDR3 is TGCAGCGTTGGGGAGGGGTTTTTGGGGCTCCGGGGCTACACCTTC. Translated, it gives CSVGEGFLGLRGYTF. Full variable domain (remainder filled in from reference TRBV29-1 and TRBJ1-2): SAVISQKPSRDICQRGTSLTIQCQVDSQVTMMFWYRQQPGQSLTLIATANQGSEATYESGFVIDKFPISRPNLTFSTLTVSNMSPEDSSIYLCSVGEGFLGLRGYTFGSGTRLTVV.

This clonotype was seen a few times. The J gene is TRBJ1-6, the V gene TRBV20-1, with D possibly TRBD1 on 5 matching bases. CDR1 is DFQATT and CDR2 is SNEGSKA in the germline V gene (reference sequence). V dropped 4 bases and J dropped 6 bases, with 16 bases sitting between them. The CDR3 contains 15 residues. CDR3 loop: CSATPGTGSNSPLHF. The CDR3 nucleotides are TGCAGTGCTACTCCCGGGACGGGCTCTAATTCACCCCTCCACTTT.

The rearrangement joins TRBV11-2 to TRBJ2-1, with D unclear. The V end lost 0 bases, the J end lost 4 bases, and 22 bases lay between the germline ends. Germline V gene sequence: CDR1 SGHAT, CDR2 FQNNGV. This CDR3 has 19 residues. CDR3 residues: CASSLDRRSVRQNYNEQFF. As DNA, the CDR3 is TGTGCCAGCAGCTTAGACAGACGGTCGGTTCGTCAAAATTACAATGAGCAGTTCTTC.

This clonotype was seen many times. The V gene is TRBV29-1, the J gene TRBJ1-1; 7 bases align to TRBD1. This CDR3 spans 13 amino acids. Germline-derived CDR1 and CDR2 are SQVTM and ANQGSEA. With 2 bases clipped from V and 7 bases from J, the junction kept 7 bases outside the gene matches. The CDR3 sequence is CSVEQGVGGEAFF. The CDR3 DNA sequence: TGCAGCGTTGAACAGGGGGTGGGTGGTGAAGCTTTCTTT.

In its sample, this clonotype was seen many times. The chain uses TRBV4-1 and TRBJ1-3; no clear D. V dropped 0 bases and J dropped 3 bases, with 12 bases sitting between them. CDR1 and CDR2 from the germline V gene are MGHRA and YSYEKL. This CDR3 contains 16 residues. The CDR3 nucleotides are TGCGCCAGCAGCCAAGATGAAGTAGTTGGTGGAAACACCATATATTTT. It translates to CASSQDEVVGGNTIYF.

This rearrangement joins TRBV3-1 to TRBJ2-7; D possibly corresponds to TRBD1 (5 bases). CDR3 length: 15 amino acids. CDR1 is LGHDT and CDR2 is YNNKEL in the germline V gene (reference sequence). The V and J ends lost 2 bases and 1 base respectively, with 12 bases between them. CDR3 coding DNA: TGTGCCAGCAGCCAACAGCAGGGTAGATCCTACGAGCAGTACTTC. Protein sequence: CASSQQQGRSYEQYF.

CDR3 nucleotides: TGTGCCAGCAGTTTAGTTCAGGGGACAGGGGGCACTGAAGCTTTCTTT. Its protein is CASSLVQGTGGTEAFF. The chain uses TRBV12-3 or TRBV12-4 and TRBJ1-1; 11 nucleotides agree with TRBD1. Germline trimming cut 1 base from V and 4 bases from J; bases unmatched to any gene: 5. The CDR3 extends over 16 amino acids.

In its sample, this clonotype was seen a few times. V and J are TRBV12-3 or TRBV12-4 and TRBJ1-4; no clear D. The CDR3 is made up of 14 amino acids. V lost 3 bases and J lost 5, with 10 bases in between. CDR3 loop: CASSFTMQNEKLFF. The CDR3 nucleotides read TGTGCCAGCAGTTTTACCATGCAGAATGAAAAACTGTTTTTT.

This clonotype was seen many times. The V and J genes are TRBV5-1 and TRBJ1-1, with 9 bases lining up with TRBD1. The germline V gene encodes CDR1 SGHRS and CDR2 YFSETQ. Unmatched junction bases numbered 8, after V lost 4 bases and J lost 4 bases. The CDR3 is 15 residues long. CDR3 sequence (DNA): TGCGCCAGCAGCGCATACAGGGGGCAGGGCACTGAAGCTTTCTTT. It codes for CASSAYRGQGTEAFF.

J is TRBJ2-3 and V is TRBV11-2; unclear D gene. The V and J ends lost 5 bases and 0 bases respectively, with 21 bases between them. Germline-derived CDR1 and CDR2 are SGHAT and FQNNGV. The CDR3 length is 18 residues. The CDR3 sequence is CASSPQKGPDASTDTQYF. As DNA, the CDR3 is TGTGCCAGCAGCCCACAAAAGGGTCCGGACGCCAGCACAGATACGCAGTATTTT.

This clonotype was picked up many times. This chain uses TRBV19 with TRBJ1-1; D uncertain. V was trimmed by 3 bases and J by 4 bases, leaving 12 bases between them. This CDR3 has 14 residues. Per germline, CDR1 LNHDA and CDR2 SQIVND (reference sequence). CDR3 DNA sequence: TGTGCCAGTAGTATGTATGGTCTGGGCACTGAAGCTTTCTTT. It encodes CASSMYGLGTEAFF.